This TCR beta chain derives from a study of T-cell reconstitution after alpha-beta-depleted transplantation in children. General study points: TCRbeta diversity was high at day 60 in some patients (a result of surviving recipient T cells and thymic progenitors). Expanded graft clones, several hundred of them, were reportedly the source of alpha-beta T cells about two months after transplant.

V gave up 2 bases and J gave up 1 base, with 10 bases separating them. The CDR3 has 14 residues. CDR1 and CDR2 from the germline V gene are SGHRS and YFSETQ. This clonotype was seen only a few times. Antigen unknown. Unique molecular identifiers were used in preparing the TCRbeta library. TCRdb recomputed calls from the PCR reads with MiXCR, one row per CDR3 protein. The sample records under 20,000 distinct CDR3 sequences, about 7.6% being singletons. The V gene is TRBV5-1, the J gene TRBJ2-7; D uncertain. This TCR came from a boy under two years old who had a stem cell transplant for Wiskott-Aldrich syndrome, so the T cells may come from the graft donor. The specimen was PBMCs, mostly from graft donor cells, collected 60 days after TCRalphabeta/CD19-depleted stem cell transplant. The CDR3 DNA is TGCGCCAGCAGCTTAACAGAGAGGTCCTACGAGCAGTACTTC. Translating it yields CASSLTERSYEQYF.